The 11 T cell receptor beta chains reported below all come from one sample, sequenced in a study of T cell responses to AZD1222 COVID-19 vaccine (dated by TCRdb to about 2021). This specimen's time point label, interpreted: about 28 days (+/-7) after the second vaccine dose. Library preparation was by the immunoSEQ multiplex PCR assay. TCRdb's version of the immuneACCESS table is confined to in-frame rearrangements and falls short of the full clone set. An unresolved V gene accounts for under half of the shortfall where checked; the remainder is of unknown origin. Counted in this sample were about 140,000 clones; about 93% of them appeared once. The ten biggest clones cover roughly 4% of the sample. Sequenced material: peripheral blood, taken 28 days after the second AZD1222 dose. The source is an adult who received the AZD1222 COVID-19 vaccine.

This sequence joins TRBV4-3 and TRBJ2-7, with a weak D call TRBD2 (5 bases). V was pared by 2 bases and J by 7 bases, with 12 bases between. The CDR3 is 13 residues long. CDR1 is LGHNA, CDR2 YSLEER, per germline. CDR3 region: CASSQLLTSEQYF. In DNA, the CDR3 is TGCGCCAGCAGCCAACTCCTAACTAGTGAGCAGTACTTC.

The V and J genes are TRBV4-2 and TRBJ2-3; 7 positions agree with TRBD1. V dropped 0 bases and J dropped 4; count of bases not matched to a gene: 7. Germline CDR1 and CDR2: LGHNA and YNFKEQ. The CDR3 consists of 16 residues. CDR3 DNA: TGTGCCAGCAGCCAAGACGCCGGTAGGGGGCCAGATACGCAGTATTTT. Translation: CASSQDAGRGPDTQYF.

V usage is TRBV5-1 and J usage is TRBJ2-3, with D unclear. Looked up from germline, CDR1 is SGHRS and CDR2 is YFSETQ. CDR3 length equals 14 residues. Trimming cost V 0 bases and J 4 bases, with 9 bases left between them. The DNA for the CDR3 is TGCGCCAGCAGCTTGGCCTTATCGGCAGATACGCAGTATTTT. Residues: CASSLALSADTQYF.

This clone was counted once. This sequence joins TRBV28 and TRBJ1-6, with 8 bases aligning to TRBD1. The trim removed 4 bases at V and 9 bases at J, leaving 11 bases unmatched. The germline V gene has CDR1 MDHEN and CDR2 SYDVKM. The CDR3 totals 16 residues. This CDR3 reads CASSSVDRARGSPLHF. The CDR3 coding sequence is TGTGCCAGCAGTTCGGTGGACAGGGCGAGAGGTTCACCCCTCCACTTT.

The CDR3 sequence: CASSLRGSGITDTQYF. The CDR3 DNA reads as TGCGCCAGCAGCTTGAGGGGTAGCGGAATAACAGATACGCAGTATTTT. V and J are TRBV5-1 and TRBJ2-3, with D perhaps TRBD2 (6 bases). The CDR3 spans 16 residues. Trimming removed 1 base from V and 3 bases from J, with 15 bases in between. Per the germline V gene, CDR1 is SGHRS and CDR2 is YFSETQ.

The chain joins TRBV2 to TRBJ2-1; a possible D gene is TRBD1 (6 bases). The CDR3 length is 15 residues. Trimming stripped 5 bases from V and 9 bases from J, with 20 bases between. Germline V CDR1 and CDR2: SNHLY, FYNNEI. The CDR3 coding sequence is TGTGCCAGCAGTCCCTTAGGAAGCCAAGGGGGTGAGCAGTTCTTC. It yields the protein CASSPLGSQGGEQFF.

The table lists this clone with a count of one. This sequence joins TRBV15 and TRBJ1-4, with D perhaps TRBD1 (6 bases). The CDR3 sequence is 14 residues long. Germline V CDR1 and CDR2: LNHNV, YYDKDF (reference sequence). With 4 bases removed from V and 8 bases from J, the gap between germline ends came to 14 bases. In nucleotides, the CDR3 is TGTGCCACCAGCACCCGACAAACAGGGGAAAAACTGTTTTTT. Translation gives CATSTRQTGEKLFF. Together with reference TRBV15 and TRBJ1-4, the CDR3 gives the full variable domain: DAMVIQNPRYQVTQFGKPVTLSCSQTLNHNVMYWYQQKSSQAPKLLFHYYDKDFNNEADTPDNFQSRRPNTSFCFLDIRSPGLGDTAMYLCATSTRQTGEKLFFGSGTQLSVL.

The CDR3 sequence: CASRARGGPYEQYF. CDR3 sequence (DNA): TGCGCCAGCAGAGCTCGTGGAGGTCCCTACGAGCAGTACTTC. This rearrangement joins TRBV5-1 to TRBJ2-7, with D perhaps TRBD2 (5 bases). The CDR3 is 14 residues long. V was shortened by 5 bases and J by 2 bases, with 14 bases between the two germline ends. From germline, CDR1 is SGHRS and CDR2 YFSETQ.

The chain employs TRBV7-2 and TRBJ2-1; 10 bases match TRBD2. The CDR3 length is 13 residues. V shed 8 bases, J shed 7 bases, and the junction held 5 bases outside the gene matches. Germline-derived CDR1 and CDR2 are SGHTA and FQGNSA. The DNA for the CDR3 is TGTGCCAGCCGGGCTAGCGGGGGTAATGAGCAGTTCTTC. Residues: CASRASGGNEQFF.

The rearrangement uses TRBV4-3 and TRBJ2-3; the match to TRBD2 covers 8 bases. Germline V gene data show CDR1 as LGHNA and CDR2 as YSLEER. V dropped 6 bases and J dropped 7; count of bases not matched to a gene: 15. The CDR3 covers 16 residues. The CDR3 sequence: CASSPAGAGDSYTQYF. Here the CDR3 DNA reads TGCGCCAGCAGTCCGGCGGGAGCGGGAGACTCTTATACGCAGTATTTT.

The rearrangement links TRBV5-8 to TRBJ2-5; TRBD2 matches at 8 bases. The V gene end was trimmed by 2 bases and the J gene end by 7 bases; junction bases not matched to a gene: 16. Germline values: CDR1 SGHTS, CDR2 YDEGEE. CDR3 size: 17 residues. In DNA form, the CDR3 reads TGTGCCAGCAGCTTATTTGATAGCGGGGACTCAAGAGGGACCCAGTACTTC. Translated, it gives CASSLFDSGDSRGTQYF.